This entry is about one TCR beta chain. Its antigen is still unknown. Sequencing used immunoSEQ multiplex PCR; TCRdb keeps in-frame clones, though not all of them. Of about 94,000 clones in the sample, approximately 87% are singletons; the top ten hold about 12%. This record belongs to a study of T cell responses to AZD1222 COVID-19 vaccine. Study results and caveats: Increased Spike-specific TCR breadth and depth were observed after two AZD1222 doses. Across spike, vaccine-associated CD4 TCRs were found, dominant at 160-218 and 743-854.

Germline V lookup: CDR1 MNHEY, CDR2 SVGAGI. V shed 5 bases and J shed 7 bases, with 12 bases lying between them. The CDR3 has 13 residues. The sequence was obtained from an adult who received the AZD1222 COVID-19 vaccine. The sequencing used peripheral blood, collected 28 days after the second AZD1222 dose. The chain couples TRBV6-5 to TRBJ1-3; D is perhaps TRBD1 (5 bases). CDR3 residues: CASSPKGLNTIYF. For the CDR3, the DNA is TGTGCCAGCAGTCCTAAGGGGCTCAACACCATATATTTT.